This is a list of T cell receptor beta chains from one sample in a study of regulatory T cells in long-lasting Graves disease. TCRdb re-called the multiplex PCR reads with MiXCR, one entry per CDR3 protein. This table has 350,000 to 450,000 distinct CDR3 sequences, roughly 15% appearing once. These data are also associated with another study on T cells in Graves' hyperthyroidism and ophthalmopathy.

The material was peripheral blood mononuclear cells (PBMCs), obtained at new diagnosis, from a patient treated with antithyroid drugs. These receptors all come from a woman in her 40s with Graves disease. The CDR3 runs from the conserved cysteine through the conserved F or W. Each record gives: clone size, V gene, D gene, J gene, CDR3 DNA, CDR3 protein. A D gene is named only where the DNA matches it firmly. Clone size, where shown, is once, few, many, or a class for clones that have expanded.

many	TRBV10-3	-	TRBJ2-1	TGTGCCACTGGAGGCGGGGATGAGCAGTTCTTC	CATGGGDEQFF
-	TRBV6-2/TRBV6-3	-	TRBJ2-4	TGTGCCAGCACCGGGTCCAACGGGATTCAGTACTTC	CASTGSNGIQYF
few	TRBV12-5	TRBD1	TRBJ1-3	TGTGCTAGTAGTATGAGGGGGCAAGGAAACACCATATATTTT	CASSMRGQGNTIYF
many	TRBV9	-	TRBJ1-1	TGTGCCAGCAGCGTCTCAACGGAGAACACTGAAGCTTTCTTT	CASSVSTENTEAFF
few	TRBV18	TRBD1	TRBJ2-1	TGTGCCAGCTCACCAAGGTGGGGACAGGTAAATGAGCAGTTCTTC	CASSPRWGQVNEQFF
few	TRBV20-1	TRBD1	TRBJ2-7	TGCAGTGCTAGATCCGGGACAGGTTCCTACGAGCAGTACTTC	CSARSGTGSYEQYF
-	TRBV5-1	TRBD2	TRBJ2-2	TGCGCCAGCAGCTCTACCGCGGGACTAGCGGGAGCCTCGAACACCGGGGAGCTGTTTTTT	CASSSTAGLAGASNTGELFF
-	TRBV24-1	TRBD1	TRBJ2-1	TGTGCCACCATGAAACGGACAGGTCAGGGTGAGCAGTTCTTC	CATMKRTGQGEQFF
-	TRBV5-6	TRBD1	TRBJ1-2	TGTGCCAGCAGCTTGGCCGCGGCAGGGGGCGTTCATGGGTACACCTTC	CASSLAAAGGVHGYTF
-	TRBV6-2/TRBV6-3	TRBD1	TRBJ1-2	TGTGCCAGCAGTTATCAGGACAGGGGCATCGGTGGCTACACCTTC	CASSYQDRGIGGYTF
many	TRBV7-2	-	TRBJ2-3	TGTGCCAGCAGCCTCCGGCCGACGCAAGATACGCAGTATTTT	CASSLRPTQDTQYF
-	TRBV5-6	-	TRBJ1-1	TGTGCCAGCAGCCAAAAGTTGGTCCCTTCGGGTGAAGCTTTCTTT	CASSQKLVPSGEAFF
many	TRBV5-1	TRBD2	TRBJ2-3	TGCGCCAGCAGCTTGTCGGCTAGCGGGAGGGCCGCGGCAGATACGCAGTATTTT	CASSLSASGRAAADTQYF
-	TRBV24-1	TRBD2	TRBJ2-1	TGTGCCACCAGTGACCGGACTAGCGGAGGGAATGAGCAGTTCTTC	CATSDRTSGGNEQFF
-	TRBV7-9	TRBD1	TRBJ1-2	TGTGCCAGCAGCTTGAAGGGGGCGGAGGGCTACACCTTC	CASSLKGAEGYTF
many	TRBV6-2/TRBV6-3	-	TRBJ2-1	TGTGCCAGCAGTTACTCTTGGGGCAGTGAGCAGTTCTTC	CASSYSWGSEQFF
-	TRBV6-2/TRBV6-3	TRBD2	TRBJ2-1	TGTGCCAGCAGTTACTCCCCCCCCCTAGCGGGGTCGTACAATGAGCAGTTCTTC	CASSYSPPLAGSYNEQFF
many	TRBV7-9	TRBD1	TRBJ1-4	TGTGCCAGCAGCTCCCCGGGACAGGAAACTAATGAAAAACTGTTTTTT	CASSSPGQETNEKLFF
-	TRBV7-9	TRBD1	TRBJ1-4	TGTGCCAGCAGCTTACCGGGACAGGGTGGAACTAATGAAAAACTGTTTTTT	CASSLPGQGGTNEKLFF
-	TRBV29-1	TRBD1	TRBJ2-2	TGCAGCGCGACAGGGAAGAACACCGGGGAGCTGTTTTTT	CSATGKNTGELFF
many	TRBV20-1	TRBD2	TRBJ2-1	TGCAGTGCTAGAGATCGTGCTAGCGGGCAATACAATGAGCAGTTCTTC	CSARDRASGQYNEQFF
many	TRBV28	TRBD1	TRBJ2-2	TGTGCCAGCAGTTCCGCCCGGACAGGGGTAGACGGGGAGCTGTTTTTT	CASSSARTGVDGELFF
-	TRBV20-1	-	TRBJ2-2	TGCAGTGCAATAGAGAGGGCGTCGGCTACTGGATCGAACACCGGGGAGCTGTTTTTT	CSAIERASATGSNTGELFF
-	TRBV4-1	-	TRBJ2-1	TGCGCCAGCAGCCAGTTTAAGCGGGCCCGGGAATACAATGAGCAGTTCTTC	CASSQFKRAREYNEQFF
few	TRBV7-9	TRBD1	TRBJ2-5	TGTGCCAGCAGCTTAGTAGGGCAGGGCAGGGCTACCGACAGGGACTTC	CASSLVGQGRATDRDF
many	TRBV20-1	TRBD2	TRBJ2-7	TGCAGTGCAACCGGGACTAGCGGGAGGGCCTCCTACGAGCAGTACTTC	CSATGTSGRASYEQYF
many	TRBV7-9	-	TRBJ2-1	TGTGCCAGCAGCTCCGGGACCCCCTACAATGAGCAGTTCTTC	CASSSGTPYNEQFF
many	TRBV19	TRBD2	TRBJ2-5	TGTGCCAGTAGTATTACAGTAGGGACTAGCGGGGTAGGAGGAGAGACCCAGTACTTC	CASSITVGTSGVGGETQYF
many	TRBV28	-	TRBJ2-2	TGTGCCAGCAGTTCTAGCGCCGGGGAGCTGTTTTTT	CASSSSAGELFF
few	TRBV20-1	-	TRBJ1-6	TGCAGTGCAAGGATCCGGGCCGACTATAATTCACCCCTCCACTTT	CSARIRADYNSPLHF
-	TRBV13	-	TRBJ2-3	TGTGCCAGCAGCCAGGGACCCCTGGGGGATACGCAGTATTTT	CASSQGPLGDTQYF
many	TRBV12-3/TRBV12-4	-	TRBJ1-4	TGTGCCAGCAGTTTGGGGGGGGGGCTCGAAAAACTGTTTTTT	CASSLGGGLEKLFF
many	TRBV10-1	TRBD2	TRBJ2-5	TGCGCCAGCAGTGAGACGGGACTAGGCCTAGGGACCCAGTACTTC	CASSETGLGLGTQYF